The source of this TCR beta chain is a study of T cell repertoires in cytomegalovirus infection. Study at large: CMV epitopes used comprised recently identified HLA-C-restricted ones and well-studied HLA-B-restricted ones. CMV infection together with matching HLA type was indicated by public TCR beta signatures.

TCRdb reprocessed the reads with MiXCR, giving one entry per CDR3 protein. Of about 47,000 distinct CDR3 sequences listed, roughly 18% are singletons. The CDR3 runs 14 residues. The trim removed 6 bases at V and 0 bases at J, leaving 5 bases unmatched. This clonotype appeared a few times. Its matching antigen is unknown. Sequenced material: CD8+ T cells from cultured PBMCs, taken from culture after CMV antigen stimulation. This clonotype originated in a human donor in good health (CMV status not recorded). Some clones in this sample may be carry-over from other donors' samples. This chain connects TRBV12-3 or TRBV12-4 to TRBJ2-7; TRBD1 matches 7 bases. This CDR3 reads CASSRGTASYEQYF. DNA for the CDR3: TGTGCCAGCAGCCGAGGGACAGCCTCCTACGAGCAGTACTTC.